This T cell receptor beta chain was obtained from a study of shared clonotypes between healthy human individuals. Study-level results: Naive CD4 clonotypes overlapped across a handful of donors at about 5%. Generally, naive subsets (rather than memory subsets) showed larger estimated richness.

Generated by immunoSEQ multiplex PCR, the TCRdb table keeps only in-frame clones and is missing some. The sample lists under 2.5 million clones, around 93% seen once, with 0.37% in the top ten. Remarks on this clone: Its target is unknown.

This CDR3 comprises 14 residues. The V gene's germline CDR1 is SGHVS and CDR2 FQNEAQ. V was trimmed by 2 bases and J by 6 bases, leaving 14 bases between them. The V and J genes are TRBV7-8 and TRBJ2-7, with D hard to call. Sequenced input: naive CD4+ T cells from PBMCs. Subset meaning: CD45RA+ positively selected. This receptor was taken from a young man in good health. Some clones in this sample may be carry-over from other donors' samples. The CDR3 protein is CASSLRYLAVEQYF. Written as DNA, the CDR3 is TGTGCCAGCAGCTTAAGATATTTGGCGGTCGAGCAGTACTTC.